The T cell receptor (beta chain) described here comes from a study of human T cells and chemical hapten exposure (dated by TCRdb to the early 2020s). In the study overall: For sensitization, 2% DPC in acetone was applied to a roughly 2 cm by roughly 2 cm area of upper inner arm skin. Weekly therapeutic DPC doses were additionally applied to the scalp of patients throughout the approximately 25-week study period. The study tracked peripheral blood TCR repertoire changes in vivo during primary and secondary sensitization to the hapten diphenylcyclopropenone (DPC) in alopecia patients. About 27 alopecia patients gave blood for TCR sequencing at one to four time points (pre-sensitization, 2, 6 and 24 weeks). Alopecia areata with under or over 50% scalp involvement, alopecia totalis and alopecia universalis were represented in the patient cohort, which was mostly female. Blood samples were taken from patients before sensitization (week 0) and then at 2, 6 and about 24 weeks after DPC sensitization. The libraries were sequenced as a pool, and the TCR yield per sample differed mostly because of small variations in library volumes within the pool. Patch testing was performed on the upper back with Finn chambers containing 0.01% DPC, and the patch tests were scored after 6 days according to International Contact Dermatitis Research Group standards.

Preparation of the library involved RACE. Sequencer: NextSeq 500. During library preparation, unique molecular identifiers were attached to individual cDNA molecules so that TCRs could be counted in a quantitative, reproducible way. For every blood RNA sample, sequencing covered both the TCR alpha and TCR beta chains. The study's own analysis went as follows. A median of around 100,000 TCRs per sample was observed, with a range of about 23,224 to 750,000. V, J and CDR3 annotation of the TCR reads was carried out using the Decombinator software suite. Every sample was subsampled to the same number of TCRs (28,000) for the PS versus PT1 abundance plots. TCRs were defined as expanded if absent before sensitization and observed at least eight times at the 2-week time point. The public reads were reanalyzed by TCRdb: fastp trimming at Q25, MiXCR alignment, in-frame beta chains only. CDR3 protein sequences are deduplicated, and each keeps its most common genes and DNA. These V and J calls originate from TCRdb's pipeline instead of the authors' own analysis. The sample includes about 120,000 distinct CDR3 sequences, with roughly 12% observed a single time. The top ten clonotypes cover more than 1.3% of the sample.

This clonotype was counted only a few times. Its antigen is currently not known. No base quality information exists; no much larger clone differs at one position. What the time point label conveys for this sample: patch test 1, 2 weeks after DPC sensitization. The label giving this sample's treatment or condition can be read as: therapeutic diphenylcyclopropenone sensitization with weekly scalp DPC. Blood at each patch-test visit was drawn before the patch test was applied. Eligible patients were aged 18 to 70, diagnosed with alopecia, deemed suitable for DPC therapy, and excluded if pregnant. Total RNA was extracted from unfractionated whole blood that had been collected in Tempus Blood RNA tubes. CDR1 and CDR2 were assigned from the germline V gene as SGHRS and YFSETQ. V is pruned by 3 bases and J by 5 bases, leaving 3 bases of the junction without a gene match. The CDR3, cysteine through phenylalanine, is 14 amino acids long. CDR3 DNA only is kept here, 42 bases in frame from base 1.

Study-level results and caveats: No change with DPC sensitization was found in the number of TCRs above 1 in 1000 frequency, and no evidence of global repertoire structure alterations was found. Patch test score was positively correlated with the number of PT1 expanded TCRs, with significance at thresholds 8, 16 and 32 but not at 4. Repeated subsampling changed both the strength of the expansion versus patch-test correlation and the threshold at which that correlation became significant. Expanded TCRs formed significantly more large CDR3 similarity clusters than pre-sensitization or healthy control sets, consistent with antigen-driven responses. Because every patient had alopecia, a presumed autoimmune disease, the patients' immune response might differ from that of healthy individuals.

The sequence was collected from a woman aged 50 to 60 with alopecia areata. Some clones in this sample may be carry-over from other donors' samples. This chain is built from TRBV5-1 and TRBJ1-4; 8 of the junction bases match TRBD1. The specimen was whole blood, collected in connection with sensitization to the hapten diphenylcyclopropenone (DPC). Here the CDR3 is given as CASSSGQGNEKLFF. In nucleotide form, the sequence is TGCGCCAGCAGCTCCGGACAGGGAAATGAAAAACTGTTTTTT. The full variable domain, completed from the reference TRBV5-1 and TRBJ1-4 proteins outside the CDR3, reads KAGVTQTPRYLIKTRGQQVTLSCSPISGHRSVSWYQQTPGQGLQFLFEYFSETQRNKGNFPGRFSGRQFSNSRSEMNVSTLELGDSALYLCASSSGQGNEKLFFGSGTQLSVL.